A selection of T cell receptor beta chains follows, all from one sample in a study of blood T cell repertoires in COVID-19. Method: immunoSEQ multiplex PCR; TCRdb's copy keeps in-frame clones and lacks some. The sample includes about 130,000 clones, about four fifths of them seen just once. Source material: peripheral blood. Receptor source: a woman aged 60-70 years with acute or convalescent COVID-19. Each CDR3 is given with its conserved first and last residue. The D gene is left open where the match is weak. Expanded clones get a size class; other rows say once, few or many, or leave the size out.

d_call	v_call	j_call	clone_size	cdr3_aa	cdr3_nt
TRBD1	TRBV10-3	TRBJ2-1	NA	CAIRETGGNEQFF	TGTGCCATCAGGGAAACAGGGGGCAATGAGCAGTTCTTC
NA	TRBV9	TRBJ2-3	NA	CASSELGPSTDTQYF	TGTGCCAGCAGCGAACTAGGCCCTAGCACAGATACGCAGTATTTT
TRBD1	TRBV30	TRBJ1-1	NA	CAWSVSRTGVRTEAFF	TGTGCCTGGAGTGTTTCCCGGACAGGGGTTCGAACTGAAGCTTTCTTT
TRBD1	TRBV19	TRBJ2-3	NA	CASSMDRFGGTDTQYF	TGTGCCAGTAGTATGGACAGGTTTGGGGGCACAGATACGCAGTATTTT
NA	TRBV5-6	TRBJ1-5	NA	CASSLQGSQPQHF	TGTGCCAGCAGCCTGCAGGGAAGCCAGCCCCAGCATTTT
NA	TRBV7-2	TRBJ1-4	NA	CASSIGVNEKLFF	TGTGCCAGCAGCATCGGGGTTAATGAAAAACTGTTTTTT
TRBD2	TRBV18	TRBJ2-3	NA	CASSVRGGDTQYF	TGTGCCAGCTCAGTTCGCGGGGGGGATACGCAGTATTTT
TRBD1	TRBV25-1	TRBJ2-1	NA	CASSAGQGPYNEQFF	TGTGCCAGCAGTGCTGGACAGGGACCGTACAATGAGCAGTTCTTC
NA	TRBV18	TRBJ2-1	NA	CASSPGRDTPGQFF	TGTGCCAGCTCACCAGGCCGGGACACCCCGGGGCAGTTCTTC
TRBD1	TRBV7-8	TRBJ1-5	NA	CASSLNAGGVRGNQPQHF	TGTGCCAGCAGCTTAAACGCAGGGGGCGTGCGTGGCAATCAGCCCCAGCATTTT
NA	TRBV21-1	TRBJ2-1	NA	CARRRGGNEQFF	TGTGCCAGAAGGAGGGGGGGAAATGAGCAGTTCTTC
TRBD1	TRBV20-1	TRBJ1-1	NA	CSASRSGTGGKGAFF	TGCAGTGCTAGTAGGAGCGGGACAGGGGGCAAAGGAGCTTTCTTT
NA	TRBV3-1/TRBV3-2	TRBJ1-2	NA	CASSQGRFDGYTF	TGTGCCAGCAGCCAAGGTCGGTTCGATGGCTACACCTTC
TRBD2	TRBV5-1	TRBJ2-3	NA	CASSPTGLAGDPTQYF	TGCGCCAGCAGCCCTACCGGACTAGCGGGGGACCCAACGCAGTATTTT
TRBD2	TRBV27	TRBJ2-5	once	CASSLSYSGGQETQYF	TGTGCCAGCAGTTTATCTTATAGCGGGGGCCAAGAGACCCAGTACTTC
NA	TRBV6-1	TRBJ1-1	once	CASSDLFNTEAFF	TGTGCCAGCAGTGACCTTTTCAACACTGAAGCTTTCTTT
NA	TRBV24-1	TRBJ1-4	NA	CATSEAGNNEKLFF	TGTGCCACCAGTGAAGCCGGGAACAATGAAAAACTGTTTTTT
NA	TRBV30	TRBJ2-7	NA	CAWDLAGVGQYF	TGTGCCTGGGACCTGGCAGGGGTGGGGCAGTACTTC
NA	TRBV30	TRBJ1-2	once	CAWSATLRGGYTF	TGTGCCTGGAGTGCAACGCTCCGGGGTGGCTACACCTTC
NA	TRBV5-1	TRBJ1-1	NA	CASSLGAGITEAFF	TGCGCCAGCAGCTTGGGTGCAGGAATCACTGAAGCTTTCTTT
NA	TRBV3-1/TRBV3-2	TRBJ2-6	NA	CASSLSGANVLTF	TGTGCCAGCAGCCTATCTGGGGCCAACGTCCTGACTTTC
NA	TRBV11-2	TRBJ1-3	NA	CASSPMWGGGNTIYF	TGTGCCAGCAGCCCAATGTGGGGGGGAGGAAACACCATATATTTT
TRBD1	TRBV11-2	TRBJ1-6	NA	CASSFPPDRPQSPLHF	TGTGCCAGCAGCTTTCCACCGGACAGGCCTCAATCACCCCTCCACTTT
NA	TRBV24-1	TRBJ1-2	NA	CATSDPDGGGGYTF	TGTGCCACCAGTGATCCTGATGGGGGAGGCGGCTACACCTTC
NA	TRBV7-6	TRBJ1-1	NA	CASSAQLTNTEAFF	TGTGCCAGCAGCGCACAGCTTACGAACACTGAAGCTTTCTTT
NA	TRBV2	TRBJ1-6	NA	CASSGRDSPLHF	TGTGCCAGCAGTGGTCGGGATTCACCCCTCCACTTT
TRBD2	TRBV24-1	TRBJ2-4	NA	CATSDSGGSIQYF	TGTGCCACCAGTGATTCGGGGGGAAGCATTCAGTACTTC
NA	TRBV11-1	TRBJ1-4	NA	CASSLTGPAMGEKLFF	TGTGCCAGCAGCTTAACAGGCCCCGCAATGGGGGAAAAACTGTTTTTT
NA	TRBV7-2	TRBJ1-2	NA	CASSLTENYGYTF	TGTGCCAGCAGCTTGACGGAGAACTATGGCTACACCTTC
NA	TRBV6-5	TRBJ1-2	NA	CASILLWRDNGYTF	TGTGCCAGTATTCTCTTGTGGAGGGATAATGGCTACACCTTC
TRBD1	TRBV3-1/TRBV3-2	TRBJ1-2	NA	CASSQALRGHTF	TGTGCCAGCAGCCAAGCGCTCAGGGGGCACACCTTC
NA	TRBV12-3/TRBV12-4	TRBJ1-1	NA	CASSFSGSEAFF	TGTGCCAGCAGTTTCTCGGGGTCCGAAGCTTTCTTT
TRBD1	TRBV28	TRBJ1-6	NA	CASSGQGYSPLHF	TGTGCCAGCAGCGGACAGGGGTATTCACCCCTCCACTTT
NA	TRBV19	TRBJ1-1	NA	CASSRGNTEAFF	TGTGCCAGTTCCAGGGGGAACACTGAAGCTTTCTTT
TRBD1	TRBV3-1/TRBV3-2	TRBJ2-3	NA	CASSQVGQGTDTQYF	TGTGCCAGCAGCCAAGTGGGACAGGGCACAGATACGCAGTATTTT
NA	TRBV19	TRBJ1-5	NA	CASSISVGAGSNQPQHF	TGTGCCAGTAGTATAAGCGTGGGGGCTGGGAGCAATCAGCCCCAGCATTTT
TRBD1	TRBV9	TRBJ1-2	NA	CASSPRMTGGYGYTF	TGTGCCAGCAGCCCCCGGATGACAGGGGGCTACGGCTACACCTTC
TRBD2	TRBV28	TRBJ2-1	NA	CASSQAGGKYNEQFF	TGTGCCAGCAGCCAAGCGGGGGGCAAATACAATGAGCAGTTCTTC
NA	TRBV2	TRBJ2-7	once	CASSDNGYEQYF	TGTGCCAGCAGTGATAACGGCTACGAGCAGTACTTC
NA	TRBV27	TRBJ1-6	NA	CARDSRFENSPLHF	TGTGCCAGGGACAGCAGATTTGAGAATTCACCCCTCCACTTT
TRBD1	TRBV19	TRBJ2-7	NA	CASRGQGNIYEQYF	TGTGCCAGTAGAGGACAGGGCAATATCTACGAGCAGTACTTC
TRBD1	TRBV10-3	TRBJ1-2	NA	CAISRTGTGVYGYTF	TGTGCCATCAGCCGTACCGGGACAGGGGTATATGGCTACACCTTC
TRBD1	TRBV3-1/TRBV3-2	TRBJ1-6	NA	CASSPDGSGGADSPLHF	TGTGCCAGCAGTCCAGATGGGTCAGGGGGCGCCGATTCACCCCTCCACTTT
NA	TRBV27	TRBJ1-5	NA	CASRGGAGASQPQHF	TGTGCCAGCAGGGGGGGGGCAGGGGCTAGCCAGCCCCAGCATTTT
NA	TRBV7-3	TRBJ2-5	few	CASSPWAKETQYF	TGTGCCAGCAGCCCGTGGGCAAAAGAGACCCAGTACTTC
NA	TRBV9	TRBJ2-1	NA	CASSAAGGRNEQFF	TGTGCCAGCAGCGCAGCAGGGGGGCGCAATGAGCAGTTCTTC
TRBD1	TRBV11-2	TRBJ1-1	NA	CASSSRQGNAEAFF	TGTGCCAGCAGCTCTCGACAGGGAAACGCTGAAGCTTTCTTT
TRBD1	TRBV29-1	TRBJ1-1	once	CSVARGRGAEAFF	TGCAGCGTTGCCAGGGGGCGCGGTGCTGAAGCTTTCTTT
TRBD1	TRBV6-2/TRBV6-3	TRBJ2-7	NA	CASSNPTGGSYEQYF	TGTGCCAGCAGTAACCCGACAGGGGGTTCCTACGAGCAGTACTTC
NA	TRBV7-6	TRBJ1-1	NA	CASDNIYMNTEAFF	TGTGCCAGCGATAACATATACATGAACACTGAAGCTTTCTTT
TRBD2	TRBV19	TRBJ2-1	NA	CASSFGLAGGLYNEQFF	TGTGCCAGTAGTTTCGGACTAGCGGGGGGGTTATACAATGAGCAGTTCTTC
TRBD1	TRBV27	TRBJ1-2	NA	CASGRVTGPYGYTF	TGTGCCAGCGGACGAGTGACAGGGCCCTATGGCTACACCTTC